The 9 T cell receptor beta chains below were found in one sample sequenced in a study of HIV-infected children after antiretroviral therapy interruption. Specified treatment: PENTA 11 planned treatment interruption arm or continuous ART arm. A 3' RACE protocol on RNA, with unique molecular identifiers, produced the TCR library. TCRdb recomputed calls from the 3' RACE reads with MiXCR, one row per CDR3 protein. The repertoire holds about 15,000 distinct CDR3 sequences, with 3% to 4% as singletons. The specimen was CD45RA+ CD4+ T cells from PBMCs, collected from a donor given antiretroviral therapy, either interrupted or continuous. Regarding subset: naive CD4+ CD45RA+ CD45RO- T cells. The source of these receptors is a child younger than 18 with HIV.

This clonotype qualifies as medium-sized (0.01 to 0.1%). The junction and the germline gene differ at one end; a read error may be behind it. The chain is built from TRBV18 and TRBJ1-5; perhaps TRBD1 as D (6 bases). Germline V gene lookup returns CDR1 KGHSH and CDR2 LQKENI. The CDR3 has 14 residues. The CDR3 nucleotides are TGTGCCAGCTCCCGCAAGGGGGGCAACCAGCCCCAGCATTTT. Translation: CASSRKGGNQPQHF.

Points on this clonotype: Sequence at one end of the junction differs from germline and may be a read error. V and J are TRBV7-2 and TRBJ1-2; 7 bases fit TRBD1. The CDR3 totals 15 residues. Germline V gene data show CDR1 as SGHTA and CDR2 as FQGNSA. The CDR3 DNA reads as TGCGCCAGCAGCCAACCCGACAGGGCCCTCTATGGCTACACCTTC. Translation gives CASSQPDRALYGYTF.

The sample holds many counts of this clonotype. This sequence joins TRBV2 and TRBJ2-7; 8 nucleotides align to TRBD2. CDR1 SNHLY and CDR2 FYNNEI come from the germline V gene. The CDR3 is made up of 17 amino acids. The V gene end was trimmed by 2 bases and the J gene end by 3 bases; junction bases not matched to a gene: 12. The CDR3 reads CASSELLVRSGGYEQYF. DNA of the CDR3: TGTGCCAGCAGTGAACTCCTCGTTCGGAGCGGGGGCTACGAGCAGTACTTC.

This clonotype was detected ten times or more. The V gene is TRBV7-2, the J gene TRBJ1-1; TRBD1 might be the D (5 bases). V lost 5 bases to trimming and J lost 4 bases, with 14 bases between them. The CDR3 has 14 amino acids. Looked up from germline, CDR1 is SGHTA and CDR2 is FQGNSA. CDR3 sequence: CASSPWDRGTEAFF. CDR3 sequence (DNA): TGTGCCAGCAGCCCTTGGGATAGGGGCACTGAAGCTTTCTTT.

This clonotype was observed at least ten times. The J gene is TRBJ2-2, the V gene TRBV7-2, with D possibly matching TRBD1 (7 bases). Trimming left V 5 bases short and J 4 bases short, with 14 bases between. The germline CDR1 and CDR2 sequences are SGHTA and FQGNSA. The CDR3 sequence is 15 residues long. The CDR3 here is CASSPRGAGTGELFF. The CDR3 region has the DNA TGTGCCAGCAGCCCCAGGGGGGCCGGCACCGGGGAGCTGTTTTTT.

The CDR3 DNA reads as TGTGCCAGTAGTATTAGGACCAGGACGAACACCGGGGAGCTGTTTTTT. It yields the protein CASSIRTRTNTGELFF. The V and J genes are TRBV19 and TRBJ2-2; D gene uncertain. The CDR3 totals 16 residues. Trimming stripped 3 bases from V and 0 bases from J, with 11 bases between. The germline gives CDR1 LNHDA, CDR2 SQIVND (reference sequence).

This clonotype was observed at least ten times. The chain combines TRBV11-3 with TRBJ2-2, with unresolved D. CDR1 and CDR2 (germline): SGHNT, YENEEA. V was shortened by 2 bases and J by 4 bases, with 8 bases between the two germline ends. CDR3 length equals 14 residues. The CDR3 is CASSLSRGTGELFF. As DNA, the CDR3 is TGTGCCAGCAGCTTATCCCGAGGCACCGGGGAGCTGTTTTTT.

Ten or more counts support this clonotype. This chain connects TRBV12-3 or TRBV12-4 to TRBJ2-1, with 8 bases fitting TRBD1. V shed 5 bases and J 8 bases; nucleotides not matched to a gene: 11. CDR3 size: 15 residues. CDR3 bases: TGTGCCAGCAGTCCCCGGACAGGGATGTACGATGAGCAGTTCTTC. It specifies CASSPRTGMYDEQFF.

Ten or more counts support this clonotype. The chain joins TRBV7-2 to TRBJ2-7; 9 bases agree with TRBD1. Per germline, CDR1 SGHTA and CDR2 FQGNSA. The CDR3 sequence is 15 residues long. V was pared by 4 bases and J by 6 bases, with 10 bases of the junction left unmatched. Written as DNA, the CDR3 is TGTGCCAGCAGCTCGAATTCCGGGACAGGGACCGAGCAGTACTTC. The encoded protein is CASSSNSGTGTEQYF.